A selection of T cell receptor beta chains follows, all from one sample in a study of cytomegalovirus exposure and HLA in healthy donors. Data came from immunoSEQ multiplex PCR; TCRdb stores just in-frame clones and leaves some out. Of over 85,000 clones in the sample, about three quarters were seen once. Sample: PBMCs. The source of these receptors is a woman in her sixties or seventies in good health and CMV-seropositive. CDR3s include the opening cysteine and the closing phenylalanine or tryptophan. A D gene is named only where the DNA matches it firmly. Clone size is not always given. Where it is, it says once, few, many or a class for expanded clones.

D: -
J: TRBJ1-5
size: once
length: 14
V: TRBV18
CDR3: CASSPQTDNQPQHF
DNA: TGTGCCAGCTCACCGCAGACAGATAATCAGCCCCAGCATTTT

D: -
J: TRBJ1-5
size: -
length: 13
V: TRBV28
CDR3: CASSFNSNQPQHF
DNA: TGTGCCAGCAGTTTTAATAGCAATCAGCCCCAGCATTTT

D: TRBD2
J: TRBJ2-1
size: few
length: 15
V: TRBV6-5
CDR3: CASSKGLAGVGEQFF
DNA: TGTGCCAGCAGTAAAGGACTAGCGGGAGTGGGGGAGCAGTTCTTC

D: -
J: TRBJ1-2
size: -
length: 12
V: TRBV7-6
CDR3: CASGREGGGYTF
DNA: TGTGCCAGCGGGCGAGAGGGCGGTGGCTACACCTTC

D: -
J: TRBJ1-1
size: few
length: 12
V: TRBV2
CDR3: CASSGQFGEAFF
DNA: TGTGCCAGCAGTGGACAGTTCGGAGAAGCTTTCTTT

D: -
J: TRBJ1-4
size: -
length: 16
V: TRBV4-1
CDR3: CASSHYDFATNEKLFF
DNA: TGCGCCAGCAGCCATTACGACTTTGCAACTAATGAAAAACTGTTTTTT

D: TRBD1
J: TRBJ1-1
size: -
length: 15
V: TRBV27
CDR3: CASNRAGRGLTEAFF
DNA: TGTGCCAGCAACCGAGCGGGCAGGGGGTTGACTGAAGCTTTCTTT

D: TRBD2
J: TRBJ2-7
size: -
length: 14
V: TRBV7-9
CDR3: CASSPLVGRGEQYF
DNA: TGTGCCAGCAGCCCCTTGGTCGGGAGGGGGGAGCAGTACTTC

D: TRBD1
J: TRBJ2-7
size: -
length: 16
V: TRBV30
CDR3: CAWSKRGTGFSYEQYF
DNA: TGTGCCTGGAGTAAGCGAGGGACAGGGTTCTCCTACGAGCAGTACTTC

D: TRBD1
J: TRBJ1-1
size: few
length: 14
V: TRBV6-5
CDR3: CASSDRGTGSKAFF
DNA: TGTGCCAGCAGTGATAGGGGGACAGGGTCAAAAGCTTTCTTT

D: -
J: TRBJ2-1
size: -
length: 16
V: TRBV9
CDR3: CASSNHREGSGNEQFF
DNA: TGTGCCAGCAGCAATCACAGGGAGGGGTCTGGGAATGAGCAGTTCTTC

D: TRBD1
J: TRBJ2-7
size: -
length: 19
V: TRBV6-8
CDR3: CASRTAGGPGGVSSYEQYF
DNA: TGTGCCAGCAGGACCGCTGGAGGCCCAGGGGGAGTATCGTCCTACGAGCAGTACTTC

D: TRBD1
J: TRBJ1-2
size: -
length: 14
V: TRBV9
CDR3: CASSVGTGVYGYTF
DNA: TGTGCCAGCAGCGTAGGTACAGGGGTCTATGGCTACACCTTC

D: -
J: TRBJ2-7
size: -
length: 15
V: TRBV5-1
CDR3: CASSFSPGVSPEQYF
DNA: TGCGCCAGCAGCTTTTCGCCCGGGGTAAGTCCCGAGCAGTACTTC

D: -
J: TRBJ1-5
size: -
length: 19
V: TRBV7-9
CDR3: CASSLAGFGGSMGNQPQHF
DNA: TGTGCCAGCAGCTTAGCAGGATTCGGGGGGAGTATGGGCAATCAGCCCCAGCATTTT

D: -
J: TRBJ2-5
size: -
length: 13
V: TRBV18
CDR3: CASSKDSQETQYF
DNA: TGTGCCAGCTCAAAGGACAGCCAAGAGACCCAGTACTTC

D: TRBD2
J: TRBJ2-2
size: -
length: 16
V: TRBV4-2
CDR3: CASSPGLAGTTGELFF
DNA: TGTGCCAGCAGCCCGGGACTAGCGGGCACCACCGGGGAGCTGTTTTTT

D: -
J: TRBJ1-4
size: -
length: 15
V: TRBV18
CDR3: CASSRSGATNEKLFF
DNA: TGTGCCAGCTCACGTTCGGGTGCAACTAATGAAAAACTGTTTTTT

D: TRBD1
J: TRBJ2-7
size: -
length: 13
V: TRBV29-1
CDR3: CSARQGSIYEQYF
DNA: TGCAGCGCTAGACAGGGATCTATCTACGAGCAGTACTTC

D: TRBD2
J: TRBJ2-1
size: -
length: 16
V: TRBV6-5
CDR3: CASSYTSGLAYNEQFF
DNA: TGTGCCAGCAGTTACACTTCGGGACTAGCCTACAATGAGCAGTTCTTC

D: -
J: TRBJ2-3
size: -
length: 15
V: TRBV5-1
CDR3: CASSLGTGGTDTQYF
DNA: TGCGCCAGCAGTTTAGGGACGGGGGGCACAGATACGCAGTATTTT

D: TRBD1
J: TRBJ1-2
size: -
length: 15
V: TRBV4-2
CDR3: CASSHQKQGNYGYTF
DNA: TGTGCCAGCAGTCATCAAAAACAGGGGAACTATGGCTACACCTTC

D: TRBD1
J: TRBJ2-7
size: once
length: 14
V: TRBV28
CDR3: CASLPGQTTYEQYF
DNA: TGTGCCAGTCTACCGGGACAGACCACCTACGAGCAGTACTTC

D: -
J: TRBJ1-4
size: -
length: 16
V: TRBV5-1
CDR3: CVSATGSQGLNEKLFF
DNA: TGCGTCAGCGCCACAGGATCCCAGGGTCTGAATGAAAAACTGTTTTTT

D: TRBD2
J: TRBJ2-7
size: few
length: 19
V: TRBV13
CDR3: CASSGMNGTSGTFSYEQYF
DNA: TGTGCCAGCAGCGGAATGAACGGGACTAGCGGGACGTTCTCCTACGAGCAGTACTTC

D: -
J: TRBJ1-1
size: -
length: 14
V: TRBV9
CDR3: CASSVGGYNTEAFF
DNA: TGTGCCAGCAGCGTGGGGGGGTATAACACTGAAGCTTTCTTT

D: TRBD2
J: TRBJ2-1
size: -
length: 15
V: TRBV9
CDR3: CASSVRLAEDNEQFF
DNA: TGTGCCAGCAGCGTAAGACTAGCCGAGGACAATGAGCAGTTCTTC

D: -
J: TRBJ2-7
size: -
length: 15
V: TRBV5-1
CDR3: CASSYEAGHSYEQYF
DNA: TGCGCCAGCAGCTATGAGGCAGGACACTCCTACGAGCAGTACTTC

D: -
J: TRBJ1-2
size: -
length: 18
V: TRBV7-9
CDR3: CSSSLGSGRNPGGLGYTF
DNA: TGTTCCAGCAGCTTAGGATCGGGGCGTAACCCCGGGGGGTTAGGCTACACCTTC

D: -
J: TRBJ1-2
size: medium-sized
length: 11
V: TRBV10-3
CDR3: CAIRAPTVLQF
DNA: TGTGCCATCAGGGCTCCAACAGTGTTGCAGTTC

D: -
J: TRBJ1-6
size: -
length: 14
V: TRBV27
CDR3: CASKLVGANSPLHF
DNA: TGTGCCAGCAAGTTGGTAGGGGCAAATTCACCCCTCCACTTT

D: -
J: TRBJ1-2
size: -
length: 14
V: TRBV6-6
CDR3: CASSYSGAGDGYTF
DNA: TGTGCCAGCAGTTACTCCGGCGCAGGGGATGGCTACACCTTC